The clone carrying this T cell receptor (beta chain) was picked up many times. Its antigen is not known. TCR beta CDR3 regions were amplified from RNA transcripts. The study used the HTBI primer set for a first-round RT-PCR of the TCR CDR3. TCRdb passed the multiplex PCR reads through MiXCR, listing each CDR3 protein once. The sample contains about 270,000 distinct CDR3 sequences, nearly 15% of which appear only once. The data are from a study of T cells in Graves' hyperthyroidism and ophthalmopathy. Study-wide findings and caveats: By a 13 V-J model, ophthalmopathy was set apart from stable hyperthyroidism.

In germline, CDR1 is MNHNS, CDR2 SASEGT. The CDR3 sequence is 16 residues long. V lost 5 bases, J lost 5 bases, and 19 bases lay in between. This receptor was taken from a woman between 45 and 60 years old with Graves' hyperthyroidism that later progressed to Graves' ophthalmopathy. The J gene is TRBJ2-1, the V gene TRBV6-1, with D possibly being TRBD1 or TRBD2 (5 bases each). Sample: blood. CDR3 in amino acids: CASSTLSGGVHNEQFF. CDR3 nucleotides: TGTGCCAGCAGTACCCTCTCTGGGGGAGTACACAATGAGCAGTTCTTC.